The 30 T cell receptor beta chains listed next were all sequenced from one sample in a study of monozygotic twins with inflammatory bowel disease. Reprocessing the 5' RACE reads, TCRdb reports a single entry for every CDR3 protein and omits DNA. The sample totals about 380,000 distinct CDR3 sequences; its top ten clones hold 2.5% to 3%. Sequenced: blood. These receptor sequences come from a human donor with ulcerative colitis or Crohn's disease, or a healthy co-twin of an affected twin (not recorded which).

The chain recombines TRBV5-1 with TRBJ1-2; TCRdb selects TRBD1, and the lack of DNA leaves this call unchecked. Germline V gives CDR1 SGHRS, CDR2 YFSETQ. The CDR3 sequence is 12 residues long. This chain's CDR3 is CASSSPGGGYTF.

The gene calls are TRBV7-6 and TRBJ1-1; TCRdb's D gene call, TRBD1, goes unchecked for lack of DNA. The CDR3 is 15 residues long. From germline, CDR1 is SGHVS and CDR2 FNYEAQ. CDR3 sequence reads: CASSLVDEGRGEAFF.

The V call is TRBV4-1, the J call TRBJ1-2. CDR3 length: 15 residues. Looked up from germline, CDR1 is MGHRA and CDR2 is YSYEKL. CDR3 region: CASSQSAGENYGYTF.

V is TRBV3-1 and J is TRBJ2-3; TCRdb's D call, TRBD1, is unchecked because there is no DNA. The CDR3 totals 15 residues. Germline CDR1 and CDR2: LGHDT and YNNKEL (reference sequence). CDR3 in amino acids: CASSRSRLPTDTQYF.

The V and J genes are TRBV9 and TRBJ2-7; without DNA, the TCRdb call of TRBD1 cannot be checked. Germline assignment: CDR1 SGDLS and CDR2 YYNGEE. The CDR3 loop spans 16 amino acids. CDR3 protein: CASSVGTGASSYEQYF.

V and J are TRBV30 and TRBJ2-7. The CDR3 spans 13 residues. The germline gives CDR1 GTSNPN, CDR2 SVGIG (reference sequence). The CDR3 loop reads CARESTGTYEQYF.

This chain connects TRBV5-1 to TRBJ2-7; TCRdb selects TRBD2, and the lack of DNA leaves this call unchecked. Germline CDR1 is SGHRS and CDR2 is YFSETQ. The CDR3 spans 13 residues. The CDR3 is CASSLWPSAEQYF.

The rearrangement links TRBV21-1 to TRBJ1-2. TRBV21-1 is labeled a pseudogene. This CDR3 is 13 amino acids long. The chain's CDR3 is CASSNRGLKGYTF.

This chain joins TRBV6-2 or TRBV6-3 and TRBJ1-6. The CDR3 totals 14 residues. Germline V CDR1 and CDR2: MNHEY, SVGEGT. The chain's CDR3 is CASTRAQRNSPLHF.

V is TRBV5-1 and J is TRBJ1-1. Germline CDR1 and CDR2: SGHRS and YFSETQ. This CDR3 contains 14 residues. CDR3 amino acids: CASSLWRDGTEAFF.

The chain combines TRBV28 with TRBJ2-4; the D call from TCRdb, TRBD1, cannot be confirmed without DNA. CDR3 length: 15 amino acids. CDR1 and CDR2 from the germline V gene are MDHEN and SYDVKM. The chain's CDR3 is CASSDRLLAKNIQYF.

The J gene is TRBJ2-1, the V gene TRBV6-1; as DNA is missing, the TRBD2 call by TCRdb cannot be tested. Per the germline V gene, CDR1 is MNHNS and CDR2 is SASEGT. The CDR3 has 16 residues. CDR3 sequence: CATRDSFPPSYNEQFF.

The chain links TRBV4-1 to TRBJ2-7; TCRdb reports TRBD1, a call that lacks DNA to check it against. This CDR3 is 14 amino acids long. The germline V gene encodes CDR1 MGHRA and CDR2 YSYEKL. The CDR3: CASSFGTGLFEQYF.

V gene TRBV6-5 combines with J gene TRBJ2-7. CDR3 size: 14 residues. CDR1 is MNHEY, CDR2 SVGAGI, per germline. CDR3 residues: CASSYSTATYEQYF.

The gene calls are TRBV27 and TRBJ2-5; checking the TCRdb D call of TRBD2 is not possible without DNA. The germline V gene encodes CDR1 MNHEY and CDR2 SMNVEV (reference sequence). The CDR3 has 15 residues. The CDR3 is CASGGGITFQETQYF.

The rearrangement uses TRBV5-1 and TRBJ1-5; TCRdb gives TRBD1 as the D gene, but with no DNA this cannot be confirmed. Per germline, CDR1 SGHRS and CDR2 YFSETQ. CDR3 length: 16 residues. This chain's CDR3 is CASSLGGDSSNQPQHF.

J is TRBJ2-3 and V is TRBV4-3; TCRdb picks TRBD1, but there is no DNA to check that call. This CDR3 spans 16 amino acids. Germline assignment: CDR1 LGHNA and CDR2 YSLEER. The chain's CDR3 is CASSQASAGGTDTQYF.

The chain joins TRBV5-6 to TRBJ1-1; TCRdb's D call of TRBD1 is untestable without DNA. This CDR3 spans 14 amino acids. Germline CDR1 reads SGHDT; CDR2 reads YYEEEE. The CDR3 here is CASSLNRGISEAFF.

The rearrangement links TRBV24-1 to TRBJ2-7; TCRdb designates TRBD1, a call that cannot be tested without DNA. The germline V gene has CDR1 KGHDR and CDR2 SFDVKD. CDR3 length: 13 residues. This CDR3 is CATSQGSFYEQYF.

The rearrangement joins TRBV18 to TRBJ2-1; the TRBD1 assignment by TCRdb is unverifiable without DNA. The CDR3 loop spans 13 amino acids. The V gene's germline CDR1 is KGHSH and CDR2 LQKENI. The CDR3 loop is CASSRQGSHEQFF.

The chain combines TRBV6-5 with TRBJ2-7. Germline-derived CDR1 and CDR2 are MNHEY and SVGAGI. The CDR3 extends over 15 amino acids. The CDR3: CASSYGEHPTYEQYF.

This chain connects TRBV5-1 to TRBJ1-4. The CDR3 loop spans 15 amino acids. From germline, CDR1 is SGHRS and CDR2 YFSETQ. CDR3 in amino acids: CASSLRDSANEKLFF.

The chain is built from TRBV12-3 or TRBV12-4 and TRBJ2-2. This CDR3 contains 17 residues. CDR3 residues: CASSLRFWGTNTGELFF.

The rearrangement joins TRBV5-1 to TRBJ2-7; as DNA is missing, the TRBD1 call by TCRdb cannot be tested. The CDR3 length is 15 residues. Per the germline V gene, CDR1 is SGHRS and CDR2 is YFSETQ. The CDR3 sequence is CASSLVGTGGNEQYF.

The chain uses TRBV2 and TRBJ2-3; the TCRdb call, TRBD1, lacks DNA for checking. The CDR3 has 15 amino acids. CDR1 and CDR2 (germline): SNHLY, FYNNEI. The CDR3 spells CASNGGQGERDTQYF.

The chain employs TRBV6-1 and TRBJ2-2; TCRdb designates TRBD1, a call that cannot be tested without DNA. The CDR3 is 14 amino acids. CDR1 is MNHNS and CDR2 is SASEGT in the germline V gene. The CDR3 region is CASRAGTNTGELFF.

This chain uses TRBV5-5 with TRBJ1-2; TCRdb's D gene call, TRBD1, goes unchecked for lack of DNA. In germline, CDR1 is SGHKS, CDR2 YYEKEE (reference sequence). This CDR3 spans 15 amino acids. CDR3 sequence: CASSLMTGGNYGYTF.

Here the CDR3 reads CSAPSGGLYNEQFF. This rearrangement joins TRBV20-1 to TRBJ2-1; TCRdb proposes TRBD2, but this gene call is untestable without DNA. This CDR3 is 14 amino acids long. Per the germline V gene, CDR1 is DFQATT and CDR2 is SNEGSKA (reference sequence).

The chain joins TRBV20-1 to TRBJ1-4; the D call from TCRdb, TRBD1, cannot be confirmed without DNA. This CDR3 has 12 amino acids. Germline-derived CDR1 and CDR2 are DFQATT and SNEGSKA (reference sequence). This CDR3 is CSASARDENLFF.

CDR3 loop: CASSQDPASWANEQFF. The chain has TRBV4-2 and TRBJ2-1; TCRdb reports TRBD2, a call that lacks DNA to check it against. The germline V gene encodes CDR1 LGHNA and CDR2 YNFKEQ. CDR3 length: 16 residues.